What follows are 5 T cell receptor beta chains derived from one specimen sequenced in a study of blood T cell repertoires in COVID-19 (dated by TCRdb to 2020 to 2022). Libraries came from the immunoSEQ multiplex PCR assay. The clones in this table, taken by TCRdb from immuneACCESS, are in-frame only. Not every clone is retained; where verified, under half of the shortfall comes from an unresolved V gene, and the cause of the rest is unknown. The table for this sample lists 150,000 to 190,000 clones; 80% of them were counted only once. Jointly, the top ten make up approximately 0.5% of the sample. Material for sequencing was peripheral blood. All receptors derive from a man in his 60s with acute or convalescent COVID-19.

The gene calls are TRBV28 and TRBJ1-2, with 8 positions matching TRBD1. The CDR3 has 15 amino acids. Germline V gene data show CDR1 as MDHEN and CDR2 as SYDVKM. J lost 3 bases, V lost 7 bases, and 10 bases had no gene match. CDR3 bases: TGTGCCAGCATTAGAAGCGCAGGGGGCGACTATGGCTACACCTTC. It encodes CASIRSAGGDYGYTF.

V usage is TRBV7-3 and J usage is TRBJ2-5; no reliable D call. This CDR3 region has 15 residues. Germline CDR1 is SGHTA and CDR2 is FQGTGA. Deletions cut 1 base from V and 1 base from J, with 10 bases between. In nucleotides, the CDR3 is TGTGCCAGCAGCTTAAAGCTAGAGCCCCAAGAGACCCAGTACTTC. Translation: CASSLKLEPQETQYF.

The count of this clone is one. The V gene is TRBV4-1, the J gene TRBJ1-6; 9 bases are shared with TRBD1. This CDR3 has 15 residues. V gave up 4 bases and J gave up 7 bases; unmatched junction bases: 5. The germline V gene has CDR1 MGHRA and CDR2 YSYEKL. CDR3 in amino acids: CASSLRDRDNSPLHF. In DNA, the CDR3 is TGCGCCAGCAGCCTCCGGGACAGGGACAATTCACCCCTCCACTTT.

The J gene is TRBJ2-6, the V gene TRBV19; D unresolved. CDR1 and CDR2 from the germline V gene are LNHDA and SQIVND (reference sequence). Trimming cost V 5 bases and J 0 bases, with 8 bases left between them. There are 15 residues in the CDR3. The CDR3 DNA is TGTGCCAGTAGTCCCCTTAGCTCTGGGGCCAACGTCCTGACTTTC. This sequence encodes CASSPLSSGANVLTF. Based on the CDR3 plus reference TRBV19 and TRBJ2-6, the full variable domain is DGGITQSPKYLFRKEGQNVTLSCEQNLNHDAMYWYRQDPGQGLRLIYYSQIVNDFQKGDIAEGYSVSREKKESFPLTVTSAQKNPTAFYLCASSPLSSGANVLTFGAGSRLTVL.

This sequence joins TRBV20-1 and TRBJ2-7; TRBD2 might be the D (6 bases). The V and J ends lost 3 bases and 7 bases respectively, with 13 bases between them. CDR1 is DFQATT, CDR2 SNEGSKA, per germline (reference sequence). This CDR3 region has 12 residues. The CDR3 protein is CSASASRGEQYF. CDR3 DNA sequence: TGCAGTGCTAGTGCATCACGGGGGGAGCAGTACTTC.